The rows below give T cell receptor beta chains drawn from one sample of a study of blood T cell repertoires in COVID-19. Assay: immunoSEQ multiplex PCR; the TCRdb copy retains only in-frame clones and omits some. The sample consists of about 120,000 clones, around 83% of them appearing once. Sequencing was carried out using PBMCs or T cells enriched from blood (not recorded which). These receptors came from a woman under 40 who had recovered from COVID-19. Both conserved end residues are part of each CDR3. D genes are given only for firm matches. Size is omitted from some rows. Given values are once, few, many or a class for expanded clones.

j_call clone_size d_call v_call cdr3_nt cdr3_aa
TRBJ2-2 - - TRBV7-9 TGTGCCAGCCGACCAAAATACAGGGTGGACACCGGGGAGCTGTTTTTT CASRPKYRVDTGELFF
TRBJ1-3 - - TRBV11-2 TGTGCCAGCAGCTTAGTTCCAGGGAGGCTCTCTGGAAACACCATATATTTT CASSLVPGRLSGNTIYF
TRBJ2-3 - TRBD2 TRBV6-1 TGTGCCAGCAGTGATCGGGGACTAGCGGTAGATACGCAGTATTTT CASSDRGLAVDTQYF
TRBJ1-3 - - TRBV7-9 TGTGCCAGCAGCTTGCGGACACTCTCTGGAAACACCATATATTTT CASSLRTLSGNTIYF
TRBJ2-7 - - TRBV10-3 TGTGCCATCAGTGCCCTGGGTGCGGGGACCTCCTACGAGCAGTACTTC CAISALGAGTSYEQYF
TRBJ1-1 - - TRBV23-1 TGCGCCAGCAGTCAATCGAAATTGAGGGGGGGCGTGGGTACTGAAGCTTTCTTT CASSQSKLRGGVGTEAFF
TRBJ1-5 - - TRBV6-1 TGTGCCAGCAGTGACAGGGCTAGTTGGTATCAGCCCCAGCATTTT CASSDRASWYQPQHF
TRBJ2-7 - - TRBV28 TGTGCCAGCAGTGGCGACTCCTATTACGAGCAGTACTTC CASSGDSYYEQYF
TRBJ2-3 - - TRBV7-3 TGTGCCAGCAGCTTACGGGGTAGCGCGAGCCTCACTAGCACAGATACGCAGTATTTT CASSLRGSASLTSTDTQYF
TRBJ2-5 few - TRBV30 TGTGCCTGGTCCCCCGGAACCAGAGACTTCGGGATGGCCCAGTACTTC CAWSPGTRDFGMAQYF
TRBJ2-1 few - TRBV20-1 TGCAGAGGAAAAAGCGGAAATGAGCAGTTCTTC CRGKSGNEQFF
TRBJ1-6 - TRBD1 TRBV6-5 TGTGCCAGCAGTTACTCAGGGCAGGGGGATAATTCACCCCTCCACTTT CASSYSGQGDNSPLHF
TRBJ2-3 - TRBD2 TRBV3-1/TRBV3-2 TGTGCCAGCAGCCAAATGACTAGCGGGATGGGGTCGGCAGATACGCAGTATTTT CASSQMTSGMGSADTQYF
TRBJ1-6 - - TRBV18 TGTGCCAGCTCACCACCGCCGGGTGGCTCCTATAATTCACCCCTCCACTTT CASSPPPGGSYNSPLHF
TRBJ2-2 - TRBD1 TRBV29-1 TGCAGCGGCGGACAGGGGCCCGACACCGGGGAGCTGTTTTTT CSGGQGPDTGELFF
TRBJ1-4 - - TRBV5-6 TGTGCCAGCAGGACCGAAGGGGGAAAACTGTTTTTT CASRTEGGKLFF
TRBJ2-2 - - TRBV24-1 TGTGCCACCAGCTACCCGGTTGGGGGGTTATCCGGGGAGCTGTTTTTT CATSYPVGGLSGELFF
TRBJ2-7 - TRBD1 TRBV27 TGTGCCAGCAGTCCAACGACAGGGCCCTCCTACGAGCAGTACTTC CASSPTTGPSYEQYF